Listed below are T cell receptor beta chains from one sample, sequenced in a study of chemoradiotherapy in HPV16-positive cancers. TCRdb's table, derived via immunoSEQ multiplex PCR, lists solely in-frame clones and lacks some. The repertoire consists of 3,100 or so clones, with 79% occurring once and the leading ten covering about a tenth. The source was tumor tissue, collected from a patient who underwent chemoradiotherapy. The receptors derive from a human donor with HPV-associated anogenital cancer. The CDR3 runs from the conserved cysteine through the conserved F or W. The order of the fields is CDR3 protein, CDR3 DNA, J gene, V gene, D gene, clone size. D genes are given only for firm matches. Size tells how often a clone was seen (once, few, many) or the class of an expanded clone, and some rows leave it out.

CDR3aa: CSVEGTGGGELFF; CDR3nt: TGCAGCGTTGAAGGAACAGGGGGCGGGGAGCTGTTTTTT; j_gene: TRBJ2-2; v_gene: TRBV29-1; d_gene: TRBD1; abundance: .
CDR3aa: CASSLIPISPYLGIPYNEQFF; CDR3nt: TGCGCCAGCAGCTTGATACCGATCTCCCCTTATCTGGGGATCCCCTACAATGAGCAGTTCTTC; j_gene: TRBJ2-1; v_gene: TRBV5-1; d_gene: .; abundance: .
CDR3aa: CSASRTEAFF; CDR3nt: TGCAGTGCTAGTAGAACTGAAGCTTTCTTT; j_gene: TRBJ1-1; v_gene: TRBV20-1; d_gene: .; abundance: .
CDR3aa: CASSVEDRDGYTF; CDR3nt: TGTGCCAGCAGCGTAGAAGACCGTGATGGCTACACCTTC; j_gene: TRBJ1-2; v_gene: TRBV9; d_gene: .; abundance: .
CDR3aa: CASSETHRTLEETQYF; CDR3nt: TGTGCCAGCAGTGAAACGCACAGGACCTTGGAGGAGACCCAGTACTTC; j_gene: TRBJ2-5; v_gene: TRBV6-1; d_gene: .; abundance: .
CDR3aa: CAWSSMTATGQYF; CDR3nt: TGTGCCTGGAGTTCAATGACAGCAACGGGGCAGTACTTC; j_gene: TRBJ2-7; v_gene: TRBV30; d_gene: .; abundance: once
CDR3aa: CASSSQGRAQPQHF; CDR3nt: TGTGCCAGCAGTTCCCAGGGAAGGGCTCAGCCCCAGCATTTT; j_gene: TRBJ1-5; v_gene: TRBV27; d_gene: .; abundance: large
CDR3aa: CASKIRSDTQYF; CDR3nt: TGTGCTTCTAAGATCCGTTCGGATACGCAGTATTTT; j_gene: TRBJ2-3; v_gene: TRBV6-1; d_gene: .; abundance: .
CDR3aa: CASSAGSSYEQYF; CDR3nt: TGTGCCAGCAGCGCAGGTAGCTCCTACGAGCAGTACTTC; j_gene: TRBJ2-7; v_gene: TRBV9; d_gene: .; abundance: .
CDR3aa: CASSLRPTIAYEQYF; CDR3nt: TGTGCCAGCAGCTTACGCCCGACTATAGCATACGAGCAGTACTTC; j_gene: TRBJ2-7; v_gene: TRBV13; d_gene: .; abundance: once
CDR3aa: CASSLFGGMNNEQFF; CDR3nt: TGCGCCAGCAGCTTGTTCGGGGGTATGAACAATGAGCAGTTCTTC; j_gene: TRBJ2-1; v_gene: TRBV5-1; d_gene: .; abundance: once
CDR3aa: CASAPARARLYTQYF; CDR3nt: TGTGCCAGCGCTCCGGCGCGGGCGAGACTTTATACGCAGTATTTT; j_gene: TRBJ2-3; v_gene: TRBV7-3; d_gene: .; abundance: .
CDR3aa: CASSERRNTEAFF; CDR3nt: TGTGCCAGCAGTGAGAGGAGGAACACTGAAGCTTTCTTT; j_gene: TRBJ1-1; v_gene: TRBV2; d_gene: .; abundance: .
CDR3aa: CASSLEQGLNEKLFF; CDR3nt: TGCGCCAGCAGCTTGGAACAGGGGTTGAATGAAAAACTGTTTTTT; j_gene: TRBJ1-4; v_gene: TRBV5-1; d_gene: TRBD1; abundance: .
CDR3aa: CASSLDGGTYEQYF; CDR3nt: TGCGCCAGCAGCTTGGACGGGGGGACCTACGAGCAGTACTTC; j_gene: TRBJ2-7; v_gene: TRBV5-1; d_gene: TRBD2; abundance: .
CDR3aa: CASLSAGTVETQYF; CDR3nt: TGTGCCAGCCTATCCGCCGGGACAGTGGAGACCCAGTACTTC; j_gene: TRBJ2-5; v_gene: TRBV5-6; d_gene: TRBD1; abundance: once
CDR3aa: CASSLYTGELFF; CDR3nt: TGTGCCAGCAGCCTCTACACCGGGGAGCTGTTTTTT; j_gene: TRBJ2-2; v_gene: TRBV6-5; d_gene: .; abundance: .
CDR3aa: CASRAVPFRTDTQYF; CDR3nt: TGTGCCAGCAGGGCTGTCCCATTTCGCACAGATACGCAGTATTTT; j_gene: TRBJ2-3; v_gene: TRBV5-4; d_gene: .; abundance: .
CDR3aa: CASSISGAYYGYTF; CDR3nt: TGTGCCAGCAGTATCTCCGGGGCTTACTATGGCTACACCTTC; j_gene: TRBJ1-2; v_gene: TRBV27; d_gene: .; abundance: .
CDR3aa: CASSYGEDRGTDTQYF; CDR3nt: TGTGCCAGCAGTTACGGAGAGGACAGGGGCACAGATACGCAGTATTTT; j_gene: TRBJ2-3; v_gene: TRBV6-6; d_gene: TRBD1; abundance: large
CDR3aa: CASSLAWQETQYF; CDR3nt: TGCGCCAGCAGCTTGGCGTGGCAAGAGACCCAGTACTTC; j_gene: TRBJ2-5; v_gene: TRBV5-1; d_gene: .; abundance: .
CDR3aa: CASSDSLQGGDENEQFF; CDR3nt: TGTGCCAGCAGTGACTCCCTACAGGGGGGGGACGAGAATGAGCAGTTCTTC; j_gene: TRBJ2-1; v_gene: TRBV2; d_gene: .; abundance: .
CDR3aa: CASRGSGEGGKLFF; CDR3nt: TGTGCCAGCAGGGGATCAGGGGAGGGGGGAAAACTGTTTTTT; j_gene: TRBJ1-4; v_gene: TRBV6-6; d_gene: .; abundance: .
CDR3aa: CASRRPGQGHNEQFF; CDR3nt: TGTGCCAGCAGACGACCGGGACAGGGTCACAATGAGCAGTTCTTC; j_gene: TRBJ2-1; v_gene: TRBV11-3; d_gene: TRBD1; abundance: .
CDR3aa: CASIGRVLRTQYF; CDR3nt: TGTGCCAGCATTGGAAGAGTCCTTCGGACCCAGTACTTC; j_gene: TRBJ2-5; v_gene: TRBV6-1; d_gene: .; abundance: .
CDR3aa: CASKDIAYGYTF; CDR3nt: TGTGCCAGTAAGGACATTGCCTATGGCTACACCTTC; j_gene: TRBJ1-2; v_gene: TRBV5-8; d_gene: .; abundance: once
CDR3aa: CASGLVSGTPAPETQYF; CDR3nt: TGTGCTAGTGGTTTGGTCTCCGGGACCCCGGCCCCAGAGACCCAGTACTTC; j_gene: TRBJ2-5; v_gene: TRBV12-5; d_gene: .; abundance: .
CDR3aa: CATRDCLWLAGDVVMDF; CDR3nt: TGTGCCACTAGGGACTGTCTGTGGCTGGCGGGGGATGTTGTCATGGACTTC; j_gene: TRBJ2-5; v_gene: TRBV7-6; d_gene: TRBD2; abundance: once
CDR3aa: CASSRMRGAEAFF; CDR3nt: TGTGCCAGCAGTCGAATGAGGGGGGCTGAAGCTTTCTTT; j_gene: TRBJ1-1; v_gene: TRBV6-5; d_gene: .; abundance: .
CDR3aa: CASSESAAYNEQFF; CDR3nt: TGCGCCAGCAGTGAGTCAGCGGCCTACAATGAGCAGTTCTTC; j_gene: TRBJ2-1; v_gene: TRBV10-1; d_gene: .; abundance: .
CDR3aa: CASSLEGVYGRNTGELFF; CDR3nt: TGTGCCAGCAGCTTAGAGGGCGTCTACGGGAGGAACACCGGGGAGCTGTTTTTT; j_gene: TRBJ2-2; v_gene: TRBV7-8; d_gene: .; abundance: .
CDR3aa: CASSLKATYNEQFF; CDR3nt: TGTGCCAGCAGCTTAAAAGCTACCTACAATGAGCAGTTCTTC; j_gene: TRBJ2-1; v_gene: TRBV11-2; d_gene: .; abundance: .
CDR3aa: CASSRQSDRQRATFF; CDR3nt: TGTGCCAGCTCACGACAATCGGACAGGCAGAGGGCAACTTTCTTT; j_gene: TRBJ1-1; v_gene: TRBV18; d_gene: TRBD1; abundance: .
CDR3aa: CASSSQGARETQYF; CDR3nt: TGCGCCAGCAGCTCACAGGGGGCAAGAGAGACCCAGTACTTC; j_gene: TRBJ2-5; v_gene: TRBV5-1; d_gene: TRBD1; abundance: .
CDR3aa: CASSGKDRGDDTQYF; CDR3nt: TGTGCCAGCAGCGGGAAGGACAGGGGGGACGATACGCAGTATTTT; j_gene: TRBJ2-3; v_gene: TRBV5-4; d_gene: TRBD1; abundance: once
CDR3aa: CATSRDLTRGRSTEAFF; CDR3nt: TGTGCCACCAGCAGAGATCTGACGAGGGGGCGTAGCACTGAAGCTTTCTTT; j_gene: TRBJ1-1; v_gene: TRBV15; d_gene: TRBD1; abundance: .
CDR3aa: CASSLVVGGETQYF; CDR3nt: TGTGCCAGCAGCTTAGTCGTTGGGGGGGAGACCCAGTACTTC; j_gene: TRBJ2-5; v_gene: TRBV7-2; d_gene: .; abundance: .
CDR3aa: CASSLGLEYGYTF; CDR3nt: TGTGCCAGCAGCTTAGGGCTTGAATATGGCTACACCTTC; j_gene: TRBJ1-2; v_gene: TRBV5-4; d_gene: .; abundance: .
CDR3aa: CASSLNPGALVAFF; CDR3nt: TGTGCCAGCAGCTTAAACCCAGGGGCGTTAGTAGCTTTCTTT; j_gene: TRBJ1-1; v_gene: TRBV7-2; d_gene: .; abundance: .
CDR3aa: CASSEGGSSRGYTF; CDR3nt: TGTGCCAGCAGTGAAGGTGGGAGTAGTCGGGGCTACACCTTC; j_gene: TRBJ1-2; v_gene: TRBV6-1; d_gene: .; abundance: .
CDR3aa: CASSLGSGSRNEQFF; CDR3nt: TGTGCCAGCAGCTTAGGTAGCGGGAGCCGCAATGAGCAGTTCTTC; j_gene: TRBJ2-1; v_gene: TRBV11-2; d_gene: TRBD2; abundance: .
CDR3aa: CASSTVDSGANVLTF; CDR3nt: TGTGCCAGTAGTACTGTGGACTCTGGGGCCAACGTCCTGACTTTC; j_gene: TRBJ2-6; v_gene: TRBV19; d_gene: .; abundance: .
CDR3aa: CASSYVQGNQPQHF; CDR3nt: TGTGCCAGCAGTTACGTACAAGGCAATCAGCCCCAGCATTTT; j_gene: TRBJ1-5; v_gene: TRBV6-6; d_gene: .; abundance: .
CDR3aa: CAWTLTGIIGELFF; CDR3nt: TGTGCCTGGACCTTAACGGGCATTATCGGGGAGCTGTTTTTT; j_gene: TRBJ2-2; v_gene: TRBV30; d_gene: .; abundance: .
CDR3aa: CASSLLGTQPQHF; CDR3nt: TGTGCCAGCAGTTTATTGGGGACTCAGCCCCAGCATTTT; j_gene: TRBJ1-5; v_gene: TRBV27; d_gene: .; abundance: .
CDR3aa: CSVASGRDYGYTF; CDR3nt: TGCAGCGTTGCTTCGGGACGGGACTATGGCTACACCTTC; j_gene: TRBJ1-2; v_gene: TRBV29-1; d_gene: .; abundance: .
CDR3aa: CASSSNRGNEQYF; CDR3nt: TGTGCCAGCAGCTCTAACAGGGGCAACGAGCAGTACTTC; j_gene: TRBJ2-7; v_gene: TRBV5-8; d_gene: TRBD1; abundance: .
CDR3aa: CASSQDPGAGYTF; CDR3nt: TGTGCCAGCAGCCAAGATCCAGGGGCAGGCTACACCTTC; j_gene: TRBJ1-2; v_gene: TRBV14; d_gene: .; abundance: .